The rows below give T cell receptor beta chains drawn from one sample of a study of blood T cell repertoires in COVID-19. Sequenced by immunoSEQ multiplex PCR; TCRdb stores in-frame clones only, minus some. The table lists about 150,000 clones, about nine tenths of them singletons. The sample consisted of peripheral blood. These receptors were taken from a human donor in a cohort sampled during active COVID-19. Both conserved end residues are part of each CDR3. A D gene is named only where the DNA matches it firmly. Size is omitted from some rows. Given values are once, few, many or a class for expanded clones.

cdr3_aa cdr3_nt clone_size v_call d_call j_call
CASSYSTLQETQYF TGTGCCAGCAGTTACTCTACTCTCCAAGAGACCCAGTACTTC - TRBV6-6 - TRBJ2-5
CASGAGYSTDTQYF TGTGCCAGCGGAGCGGGGTACAGCACAGATACGCAGTATTTT - TRBV2 TRBD2 TRBJ2-3
CASSYSTAGRLGGYTF TGTGCCAGCAGTTACTCGACGGCAGGGCGATTGGGTGGCTACACCTTC - TRBV6-5 - TRBJ1-2
CASSVGGGLAGNEQFF TGTGCCAGCAGCGTAGGAGGGGGACTAGCGGGCAATGAGCAGTTCTTC - TRBV9 TRBD2 TRBJ2-1
CASRPDRYNEQFF TGTGCCAGCAGACCGGACAGGTACAATGAGCAGTTCTTC - TRBV12-3/TRBV12-4 TRBD1 TRBJ2-1
CASSLQQGNNEQFF TGTGCCAGCAGCTTACAGCAGGGGAACAATGAGCAGTTCTTC once TRBV7-2 - TRBJ2-1
CASSGRGRETQYF TGTGCCAGCAGCGGCAGGGGAAGGGAGACCCAGTACTTC - TRBV5-6 - TRBJ2-5
CASSPRQGILSSYEQYF TGTGCCAGCAGTCCCCGGCAGGGGATTTTATCATCCTACGAGCAGTACTTC - TRBV7-2 - TRBJ2-7
CASSLALAGEGYTF TGTGCCAGCAGCTTAGCTCTGGCAGGGGAAGGCTACACCTTC few TRBV7-9 - TRBJ1-2
CASSKSTGVEQYF TGTGCCAGCAGTAAATCGACAGGGGTCGAGCAGTACTTC - TRBV27 TRBD1 TRBJ2-7
CASSPTGTSGGAIQFF TGCGCCAGCAGCCCTACCGGGACTAGCGGGGGGGCCATCCAGTTCTTC few TRBV5-1 TRBD2 TRBJ2-1
CAISAGTSGGYGADTQYF TGTGCCATCAGTGCCGGGACTAGCGGGGGTTACGGGGCAGATACGCAGTATTTT - TRBV10-3 TRBD2 TRBJ2-3
CASSQGQTNTEAFF TGTGCCAGCAGTCAGGGACAGACGAACACTGAAGCTTTCTTT - TRBV3-1/TRBV3-2 TRBD1 TRBJ1-1
CSASRGTEAFF TGCAGTGCTTCGAGAGGGACTGAAGCTTTCTTT - TRBV20-1 - TRBJ1-1
CASSPGGLGYTF TGTGCCAGTAGTCCGGGGGGCTTGGGCTACACCTTC - TRBV19 - TRBJ1-2
CSAKQAGYTF TGCAGTGCTAAACAGGCTGGCTACACCTTC - TRBV20-1 - TRBJ1-2
CASSQDPHRESRLFF TGCGCCAGCAGCCAAGACCCACACAGGGAGAGTAGACTGTTTTTT - TRBV4-1 - TRBJ1-4
CASSPRNVGGLDTQYF TGTGCCAGCAGCCCACGTAATGTGGGGGGGCTGGATACGCAGTATTTT - TRBV7-2 - TRBJ2-3
CASSFQGSRYGYTF TGTGCCAGCAGCTTCCAGGGAAGTCGCTATGGCTACACCTTC - TRBV6-5 - TRBJ1-2
CASSPGRGPETQYF TGTGCCAGCAGCCCGGGCAGGGGGCCAGAGACCCAGTACTTC - TRBV7-9 TRBD1 TRBJ2-5
CAWSDRANTEAFF TGTGCCTGGTCGGACAGGGCGAACACTGAAGCTTTCTTT - TRBV30 TRBD1 TRBJ1-1
CATSGRTGKLYGYTF TGTGCCACCAGCGGAAGGACAGGGAAGCTGTATGGCTACACCTTC - TRBV15 TRBD1 TRBJ1-2
CASSSQDGELFF TGTGCCAGCAGCTCCCAGGACGGGGAGCTGTTTTTT - TRBV5-4 - TRBJ2-2
CSASASGGTDTQYF TGCAGTGCTAGTGCTAGCGGGGGCACAGATACGCAGTATTTT once TRBV20-1 TRBD2 TRBJ2-3
CASSYFRDEQFF TGTGCCAGCAGTTACTTCAGGGATGAGCAGTTCTTC - TRBV6-2/TRBV6-3 - TRBJ2-1
CASSPNSAIDSPLHF TGCGCCAGCAGCCCCAACAGTGCGATAGATTCACCCCTCCACTTT - TRBV4-3 - TRBJ1-6
CASSLITNQPQHF TGTGCCAGCAGCTTAATCACAAACCAGCCCCAGCATTTT - TRBV7-2 - TRBJ1-5
CSVRSGVEEAFF TGCAGCGTCCGAAGCGGGGTTGAGGAAGCTTTCTTT - TRBV29-1 - TRBJ1-1
CASSQASVIRDTQYF TGTGCCAGCAGCCAAGCCAGCGTTATAAGGGATACGCAGTATTTT - TRBV6-2/TRBV6-3 - TRBJ2-3
CASSLEGRGDSYGYTF TGTGCCAGCAGCTTGGAGGGACGTGGGGACTCCTATGGCTACACCTTC - TRBV5-5 - TRBJ1-2
CASSLTGSTVTEAFF TGTGCCAGCAGCCTGACAGGGTCTACGGTGACTGAAGCTTTCTTT - TRBV5-4 TRBD1 TRBJ1-1
CASVPNVAPETQYF TGTGCCAGCGTCCCTAACGTAGCCCCAGAGACCCAGTACTTC - TRBV25-1 - TRBJ2-5
CASSTGYETGELFF TGTGCCAGCAGCACAGGGTACGAAACCGGGGAGCTGTTTTTT - TRBV6-5 - TRBJ2-2
CASRRQGANQPQHF TGTGCCAGCAGACGACAGGGGGCGAATCAGCCCCAGCATTTT - TRBV6-5 TRBD1 TRBJ1-5
CASSQVAGGTGELFF TGTGCCAGCAGCCAAGTGGCAGGGGGTACCGGGGAGCTGTTTTTT once TRBV14 TRBD1 TRBJ2-2
CASTRIGYGYTF TGTGCCAGCACGCGGATCGGCTATGGCTACACCTTC - TRBV6-5 - TRBJ1-2
CASSATSGGAGTDTQYF TGTGCCAGCAGCGCCACTAGCGGGGGGGCCGGGACAGATACGCAGTATTTT - TRBV11-3 TRBD2 TRBJ2-3
CATSRDVQSYEQYF TGTGCCACCAGCAGAGATGTACAGAGTTACGAGCAGTACTTC - TRBV15 - TRBJ2-7
CASSWDRTLNTGELFF TGTGCCAGCAGTTGGGACAGAACTCTGAACACCGGGGAGCTGTTTTTT - TRBV2 TRBD1 TRBJ2-2
CASKRTGETDTQYF TGTGCCAGCAAGAGGACAGGGGAGACAGATACGCAGTATTTT - TRBV2 TRBD1 TRBJ2-3
CASSNRGTGAHNEQFF TGCGCCAGCAGCAATCGGGGGACAGGGGCGCACAATGAGCAGTTCTTC - TRBV5-1 TRBD1 TRBJ2-1
CASSFRSHNEQFF TGTGCCAGCAGCTTTCGGTCCCACAATGAGCAGTTCTTC - TRBV7-8 - TRBJ2-1